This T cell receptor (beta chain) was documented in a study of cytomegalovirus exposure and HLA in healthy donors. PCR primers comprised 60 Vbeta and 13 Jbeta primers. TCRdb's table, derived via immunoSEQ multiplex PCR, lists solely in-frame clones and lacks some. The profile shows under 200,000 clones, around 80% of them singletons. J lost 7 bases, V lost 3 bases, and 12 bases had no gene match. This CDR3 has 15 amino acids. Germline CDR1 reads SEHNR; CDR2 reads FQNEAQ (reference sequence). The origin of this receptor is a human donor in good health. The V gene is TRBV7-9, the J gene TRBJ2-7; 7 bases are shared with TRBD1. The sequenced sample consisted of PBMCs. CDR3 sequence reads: CASSFTDRDDGEQYF. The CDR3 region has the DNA TGTGCCAGCAGCTTTACTGACAGGGACGATGGGGAGCAGTACTTC.